This T cell receptor beta chain was retrieved from a study of pediatric ulcerative colitis. During colonoscopy, one to two rectal pinch biopsies were collected. The germline V gene has CDR1 SNHLY and CDR2 FYNNEI. Trimming shortened V by 7 bases and J by 4 bases, and 10 bases separated the two germline ends. The CDR3 sequence is 13 residues long. The survey-level immunoSEQ assay was used. Sequencing was performed with immunoSEQ multiplex PCR; in TCRdb, only in-frame clones are kept and a portion is missing. The profile covers 45,000 to 55,000 clones, with around 78% appearing a single time and around 3.5% taken by the ten largest.

Material for sequencing was gut tissue. This chain connects TRBV2 to TRBJ2-2, with a possible D match to TRBD1 (6 bases). The source of this sequence is a girl aged 10-17 years with moderate ulcerative colitis. The CDR3 reads CASTGETTGELFF. The CDR3 region has the DNA TGTGCCAGCACAGGGGAGACCACCGGGGAGCTGTTTTTT.